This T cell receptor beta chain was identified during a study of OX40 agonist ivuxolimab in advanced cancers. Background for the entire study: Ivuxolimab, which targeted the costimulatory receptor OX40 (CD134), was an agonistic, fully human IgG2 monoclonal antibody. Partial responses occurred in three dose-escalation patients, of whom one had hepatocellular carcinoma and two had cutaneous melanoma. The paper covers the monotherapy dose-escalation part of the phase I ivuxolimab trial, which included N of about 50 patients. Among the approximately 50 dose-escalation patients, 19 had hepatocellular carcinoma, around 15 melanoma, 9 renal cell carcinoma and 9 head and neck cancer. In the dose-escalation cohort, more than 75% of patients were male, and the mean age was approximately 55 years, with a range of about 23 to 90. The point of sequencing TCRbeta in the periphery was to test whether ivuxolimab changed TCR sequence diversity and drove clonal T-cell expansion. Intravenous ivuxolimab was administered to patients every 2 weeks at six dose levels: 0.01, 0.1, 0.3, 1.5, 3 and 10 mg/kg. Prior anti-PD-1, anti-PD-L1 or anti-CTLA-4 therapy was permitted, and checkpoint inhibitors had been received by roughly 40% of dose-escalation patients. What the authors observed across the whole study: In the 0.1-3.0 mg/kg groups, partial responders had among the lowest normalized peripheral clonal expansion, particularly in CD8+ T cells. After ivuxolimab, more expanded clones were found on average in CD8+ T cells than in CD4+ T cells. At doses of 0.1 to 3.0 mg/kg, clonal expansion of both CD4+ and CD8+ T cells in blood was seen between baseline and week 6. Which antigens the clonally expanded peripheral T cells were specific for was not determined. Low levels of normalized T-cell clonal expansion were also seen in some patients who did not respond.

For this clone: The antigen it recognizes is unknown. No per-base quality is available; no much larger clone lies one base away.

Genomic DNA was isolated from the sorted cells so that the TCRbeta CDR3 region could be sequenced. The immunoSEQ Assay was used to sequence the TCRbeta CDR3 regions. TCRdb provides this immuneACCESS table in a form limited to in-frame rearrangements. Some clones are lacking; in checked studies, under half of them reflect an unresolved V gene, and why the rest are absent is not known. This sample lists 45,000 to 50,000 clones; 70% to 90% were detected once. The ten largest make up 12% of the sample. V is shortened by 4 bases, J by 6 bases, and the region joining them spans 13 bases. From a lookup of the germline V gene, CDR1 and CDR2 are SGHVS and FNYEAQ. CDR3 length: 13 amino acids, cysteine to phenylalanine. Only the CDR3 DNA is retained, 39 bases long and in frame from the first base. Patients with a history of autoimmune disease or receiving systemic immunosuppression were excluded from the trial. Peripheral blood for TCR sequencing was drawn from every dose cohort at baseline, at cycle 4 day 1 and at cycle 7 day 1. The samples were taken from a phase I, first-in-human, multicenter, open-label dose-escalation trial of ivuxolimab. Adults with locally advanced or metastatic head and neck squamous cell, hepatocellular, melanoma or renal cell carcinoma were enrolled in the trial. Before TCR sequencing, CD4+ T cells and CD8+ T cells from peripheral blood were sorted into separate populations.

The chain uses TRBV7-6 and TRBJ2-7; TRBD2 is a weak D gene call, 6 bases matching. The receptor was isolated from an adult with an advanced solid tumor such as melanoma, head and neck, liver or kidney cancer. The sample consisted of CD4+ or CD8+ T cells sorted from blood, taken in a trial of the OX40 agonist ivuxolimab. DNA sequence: TGTGCCAGCAGCTCGAGTGGGGGGATCGAGCAGTACTTC. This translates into CASSSSGGIEQYF.